Described below is a single T cell receptor beta chain sequence and its context. Its matching antigen is unknown. Here immunoSEQ multiplex PCR was the method, and the copy in TCRdb shows in-frame clones only, minus some. The repertoire holds tens of thousands of clones, about 87% seen once, with approximately 4.2% in the top ten. The data originate from a study of cytomegalovirus exposure and HLA in healthy donors. Study outcomes and limitations: In vitro work confirmed that a few CMV-associated chains recognize CMV antigens. Later, an analysis found that TCR clusters from the first cohort tended to co-occur in the roughly 130 validation repertoires. High specificity and sensitivity for cytomegalovirus status were reported for the classifier.

This CDR3 is 16 amino acids long. Trimming left V 0 bases short and J 0 bases short, with 11 bases between. The germline V gene encodes CDR1 SGHTS and CDR2 YDEGEE. The sequenced sample was PBMCs. The TCR was taken from a woman aged 18 to 35 in good health and CMV-seropositive. The chain combines TRBV5-8 with TRBJ2-3; maybe TRBD1 (5 bases). The CDR3 sequence is CASSLGQGPSTDTQYF. Written as DNA, the CDR3 is TGTGCCAGCAGCTTGGGGCAGGGTCCAAGCACAGATACGCAGTATTTT.